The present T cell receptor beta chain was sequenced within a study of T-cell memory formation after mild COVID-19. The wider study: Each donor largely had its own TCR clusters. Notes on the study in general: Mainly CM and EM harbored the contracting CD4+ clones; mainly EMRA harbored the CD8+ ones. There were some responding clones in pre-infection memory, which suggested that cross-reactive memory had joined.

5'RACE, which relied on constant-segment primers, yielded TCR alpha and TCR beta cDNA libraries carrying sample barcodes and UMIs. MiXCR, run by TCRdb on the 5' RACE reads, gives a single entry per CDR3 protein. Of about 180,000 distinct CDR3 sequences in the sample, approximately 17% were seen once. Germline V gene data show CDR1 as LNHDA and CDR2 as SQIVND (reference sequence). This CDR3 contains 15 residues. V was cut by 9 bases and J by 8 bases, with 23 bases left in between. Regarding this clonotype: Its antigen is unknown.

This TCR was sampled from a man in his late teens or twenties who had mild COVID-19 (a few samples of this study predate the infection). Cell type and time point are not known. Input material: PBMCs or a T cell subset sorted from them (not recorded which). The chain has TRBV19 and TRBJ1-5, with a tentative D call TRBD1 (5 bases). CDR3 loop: CASRRLVGGMKPQHF. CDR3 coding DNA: TGTGCCAGCCGCAGGTTGGTGGGGGGGATGAAGCCCCAGCATTTT.